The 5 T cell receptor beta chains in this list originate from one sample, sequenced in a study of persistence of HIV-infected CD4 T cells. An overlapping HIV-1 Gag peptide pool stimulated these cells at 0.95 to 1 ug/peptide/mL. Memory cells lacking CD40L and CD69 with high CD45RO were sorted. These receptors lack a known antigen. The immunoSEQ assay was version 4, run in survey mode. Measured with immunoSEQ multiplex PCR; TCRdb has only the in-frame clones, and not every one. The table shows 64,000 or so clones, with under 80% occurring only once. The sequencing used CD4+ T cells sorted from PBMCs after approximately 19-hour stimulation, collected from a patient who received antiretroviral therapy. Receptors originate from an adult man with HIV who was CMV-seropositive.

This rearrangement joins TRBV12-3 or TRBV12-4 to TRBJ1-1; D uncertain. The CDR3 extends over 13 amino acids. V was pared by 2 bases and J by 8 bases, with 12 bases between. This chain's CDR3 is CASSLMRVDEAFF. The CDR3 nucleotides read TGTGCCAGCAGTTTAATGAGGGTTGACGAAGCTTTCTTT.

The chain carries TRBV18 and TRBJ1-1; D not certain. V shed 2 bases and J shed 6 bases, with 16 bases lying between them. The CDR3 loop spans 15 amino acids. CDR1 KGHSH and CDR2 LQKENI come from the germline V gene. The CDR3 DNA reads TGTGCCAGCTCACCATTTCCAGAGAGTGTTTCTGAAGCTTTCTTT. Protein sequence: CASSPFPESVSEAFF. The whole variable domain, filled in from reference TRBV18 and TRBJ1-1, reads NAGVMQNPRHLVRRRGQEARLRCSPMKGHSHVYWYRQLPEEGLKFMVYLQKENIIDESGMPKERFSAEFPKEGPSILRIQQVVRGDSAAYFCASSPFPESVSEAFFGQGTRLTVV.

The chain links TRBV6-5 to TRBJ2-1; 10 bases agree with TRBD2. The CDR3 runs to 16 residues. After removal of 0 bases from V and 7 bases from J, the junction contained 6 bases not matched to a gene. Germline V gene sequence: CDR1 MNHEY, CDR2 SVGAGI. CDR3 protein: CASSYSILAGANEQFF. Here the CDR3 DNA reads TGTGCCAGCAGTTACTCGATTCTAGCGGGGGCTAATGAGCAGTTCTTC.

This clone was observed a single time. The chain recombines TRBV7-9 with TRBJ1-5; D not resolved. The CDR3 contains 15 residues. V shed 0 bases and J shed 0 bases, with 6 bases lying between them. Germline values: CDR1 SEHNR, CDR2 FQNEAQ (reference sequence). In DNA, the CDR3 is TGTGCCAGCAGCTTAGCGGGGAATAGCAATCAGCCCCAGCATTTT. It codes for CASSLAGNSNQPQHF. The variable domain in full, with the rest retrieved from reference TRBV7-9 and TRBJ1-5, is DTGVSQNPRHKITKRGQNVTFRCDPISEHNRLYWYRQTLGQGPEFLTYFQNEAQLEKSRLLSDRFSAERPKGSFSTLEIQRTEQGDSAMYLCASSLAGNSNQPQHFGDGTRLSIL.

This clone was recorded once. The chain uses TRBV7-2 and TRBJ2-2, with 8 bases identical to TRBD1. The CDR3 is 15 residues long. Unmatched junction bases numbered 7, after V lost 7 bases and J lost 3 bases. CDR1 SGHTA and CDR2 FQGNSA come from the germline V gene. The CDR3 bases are TGTGCCAGCACCCCGGACAGGGTGGACACCGGGGAGCTGTTTTTT. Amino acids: CASTPDRVDTGELFF.